A single T cell receptor beta chain is shown here with its context. The sample belongs to a study of blood T cell repertoires in COVID-19. About the study: Sites in the United States, Italy and Spain provided acute and convalescent COVID-19 samples.

In terms of age and location, participants ranged from about 18 to 95 years and lived in around 22 US areas. V shed 0 bases and J 5 bases; nucleotides not matched to a gene: 3. The length of the CDR3 is 14 residues. Germline values: CDR1 SEHNR, CDR2 FQNEAQ (reference sequence). As originally analysed: Estimates of nucleated cell counts were drawn from the amplification of reference gene primers. Here immunoSEQ multiplex PCR was the method, and the copy in TCRdb shows in-frame clones only, minus some. V and J calls and clone size are given by that table; D and trimming were obtained from the DNA. This sample yields 140,000 to 150,000 clones, of which around 80% are seen a single time; approximately 6% belongs to the top ten.

The chain joins TRBV7-9 to TRBJ2-5; 7 positions match TRBD1. This sequence originates from a woman in her fifties or sixties who had recovered from COVID-19. Input material: PBMCs or T cells enriched from blood (not recorded which). The CDR3 nucleotides are TGTGCCAGCAGCTTAGCCGGGACAGTGGAGACCCAGTACTTC. Translated, it gives CASSLAGTVETQYF. Looking up the rest from reference TRBV7-9 and TRBJ2-5 gives the full variable domain: DTGVSQNPRHKITKRGQNVTFRCDPISEHNRLYWYRQTLGQGPEFLTYFQNEAQLEKSRLLSDRFSAERPKGSFSTLEIQRTEQGDSAMYLCASSLAGTVETQYFGPGTRLLVL.